The entry below describes one TCR beta chain. Trimming took 5 bases from V and 6 from J; bases not matched to a gene: 5. Germline loops: CDR1 LGHDT, CDR2 YNNKEL (reference sequence). This CDR3 comprises 13 residues. In the original processing: Amplification of reference gene primers provided the estimated nucleated cell counts. Method: immunoSEQ multiplex PCR; TCRdb's copy keeps in-frame clones and lacks some. Clone size and V and J calls were adopted from that table, with D and trimming inferred from the DNA. This sample has over 150,000 clones, with 75% to 80% found just once. This sample is drawn from a study of blood T cell repertoires in COVID-19. In the study overall: Donors in the United States, Italy and Spain gave samples during acute or convalescent COVID-19. Sources were T cells, B-cell-depleted T cells, or PBMCs; the material itself was cDNA or gDNA.

The receptor was isolated from a man older than 75 with acute or convalescent COVID-19. The chain combines TRBV3-1 (or the pseudogene TRBV3-2) with TRBJ1-2; 8 bases agree with TRBD1. Sequencing was done on a sample of peripheral blood. The CDR3 DNA reads TGTGCCAGCAGCTCAGACAGGGGACATGGCTACACCTTC. As protein: CASSSDRGHGYTF.